Sequencing of this T cell receptor (beta chain) was carried out in a study of T cells after yellow fever vaccination (dated by TCRdb to the late 2010s). About the full investigation: The SMART-Seq v4 Ultra Low Input RNA kit was used to prepare libraries from fractions with low cell numbers. Bulk PBMC replicates and cell subsets were isolated from blood drawn at multiple timepoints before and after both primary and secondary immunization. Two healthy male donors, one aged 18 to 30 and one aged 30 to 39 years, were included in the cohort. To track T-cell clones before and after primary and booster YFV17D yellow fever vaccination, bulk TCR alpha and beta repertoires were sequenced longitudinally.

According to the study, the label for this sample's treatment or condition signals: live attenuated yellow fever vaccine strain. At every blood-draw timepoint, two biological replicates of bulk PBMCs were collected. A standard Ficoll-Paque protocol was used to isolate PBMCs from peripheral blood. TriZol was used to extract RNA from bulk PBMCs, from CD4 and CD8 fractions, and from dextramer-positive and dextramer-negative fractions. V and J lose 0 bases and 4 bases, and a span of 16 bases separates them. Taken from the germline V gene, the CDR1 and CDR2 loops are MNHEY and SVGEGT. From the cysteine through the phenylalanine, the CDR3 covers 17 amino acids. Just the 51-base CDR3 DNA is kept, in frame starting at base 1. Note on this clonotype: Its cognate antigen has yet to be identified. No per-base quality is available; no much larger clone lies one base away.

The research as a whole found: Computational filtering was needed because FACS-sorted repertoires could contain abundant contaminating clonotypes from the bulk population. A small fraction of clonotypes showed up in both the CD4 and CD8 compartments, probably as a result of convergent recombination. Only two donors were included in the study, so the extent to which the findings can be generalized is limited. The secondary T-cell response was found to be weaker but faster than the primary response, with a peak reached on day 5 rather than on day 15. After the booster, most clones that had expanded after primary vaccination were detected again (around 97% of CD4 and more than 80% of CD8), suggesting broad maintenance of memory.

Synthesis of TCR cDNA relied on 5'RACE template switching, a step that introduced a universal primer site along with unique molecular identifiers. cDNA synthesis was primed from both the TCR alpha and TCR beta constant segments. Library amplification involved two PCR steps, and the second step added sample barcodes and sequencing adapters. Sequencing of libraries was performed on Illumina HiSeq 2500 (2x100 bp) or NovaSeq (2x150 bp). The source study handled its data this way. MIGEC was used to demultiplex reads and collapse the reads into UMI consensus sequences, and MiXCR was used for V(D)J alignment. Using edgeR on replicate PBMC samples, clonotypes were called vaccine-responding if FDR was below 0.01 and the log2 fold change was above 5 up to day 15. Bulk clonotypes were assigned CD4 or CD8 identity according to which sequenced CD4 or CD8 repertoire held them at higher abundance. TCRdb trimmed the raw reads at Q25, called clones with MiXCR and kept productive beta chains. Identical CDR3 protein sequences are pooled into one entry, listed with their most common genes and DNA. For this entry, the V and J calls and clone size follow TCRdb and not the study's own pipeline. For this sample the table gives 350,000 or so distinct CDR3 sequences, of which roughly 8.3% were detected only once. Of the sample, around 17% is held by the ten largest clones.

The sequence was collected from a man aged 18 to 35 who received the YFV17D yellow fever vaccine. The chain joins TRBV6-2 or TRBV6-3 to TRBJ2-1, and possibly TRBD2, on 7 matching bases. The sample here was PBMCs, taken 45 days after the first yellow fever vaccination. The CDR3 has the sequence CASSYSIRGASYNEQFF. The nucleotide sequence reads as follows: TGTGCCAGCAGTTACTCGATCCGGGGGGCGTCTTACAATGAGCAGTTCTTC.